Below are 31 T cell receptor beta chains sequenced from a single sample in a study of T cell repertoires in cytomegalovirus infection. TCRdb recomputed calls from the reads with MiXCR, one row per CDR3 protein. This repertoire shows some 480,000 distinct CDR3 sequences, roughly a third found once; its top ten account for roughly 15%. Antigen specificity for these receptors is unknown. Sequencing used cultured PBMCs, obtained from culture after CMV antigen stimulation. These receptors came from a human donor in good health (CMV status not recorded). Some clones in this sample may be carry-over from other donors' samples.

This clonotype was observed at least ten times. The chain couples TRBV7-2 to TRBJ2-4; the D is unclear. Deletions cut 3 bases from V and 0 bases from J, with 6 bases between. Germline V gives CDR1 SGHTA, CDR2 FQGNSA. The length of the CDR3 is 14 residues. CDR3 amino acids: CASSFRTAKNIQYF. Here the CDR3 DNA reads TGTGCCAGCAGCTTTCGGACAGCCAAAAACATTCAGTACTTC.

V and J are TRBV2 and TRBJ1-4, with D unclear. The CDR3 totals 12 residues. CDR1 is SNHLY and CDR2 is FYNNEI in the germline V gene. Trimming left V 5 bases short and J 8 bases short, with 9 bases between. The CDR3 DNA reads TGTGCCAGCAGTTACACGGGAGAAAAACTGTTTTTT. Translation gives CASSYTGEKLFF.

This chain connects TRBV5-1 to TRBJ2-1; 8 positions agree with TRBD2. Germline assignment: CDR1 SGHRS and CDR2 YFSETQ. CDR3 length equals 17 residues. Unmatched junction bases numbered 6, after V lost 1 base and J lost 0 bases. CDR3 coding DNA: TGCGCCAGCAGCTTGACTAGCGGAACAAGCTCCTACAATGAGCAGTTCTTC. Translated: CASSLTSGTSSYNEQFF.

In its sample, this clonotype was seen a few times. This chain uses TRBV6-8 with TRBJ1-2; 10 nucleotides match TRBD1. CDR3 length: 14 amino acids. V lost 6 bases and J lost 8; bases outside the gene matches: 9. Germline CDR1 is MNHGY and CDR2 is SAAAGT. CDR3: CASSSGQGRRGYTF. The CDR3 DNA reads as TGTGCCAGCAGCTCGGGACAGGGGAGACGGGGCTACACCTTC.

This clonotype occurred a few times. The chain joins TRBV7-9 to TRBJ2-1; D unresolved. V was trimmed by 4 bases and J by 6 bases, leaving 10 bases between them. The CDR3 is 13 amino acids. Germline CDR1 SEHNR, CDR2 FQNEAQ (reference sequence). The CDR3 nucleotides read TGTGCCAGCAGCTGGGCGTTGGGCAATGAGCAGTTCTTC. This codes for CASSWALGNEQFF.

The J gene is TRBJ1-2, the V gene TRBV12-3 or TRBV12-4; D is possibly TRBD1 (5 bases). The ends were cut back, 4 bases at V and 4 bases at J, with 13 bases in the middle. The CDR3 consists of 14 residues. For the CDR3, the DNA is TGTGCCAGCAGTTACACAACAGGCGCCTATGGCTACACCTTC. It translates to CASSYTTGAYGYTF.

This clonotype was found a few times. The V call is TRBV24-1, the J call TRBJ2-5; D gene uncertain. V dropped 2 bases and J dropped 4 bases, with 13 bases sitting between them. The CDR3 extends over 15 amino acids. The germline V gene encodes CDR1 KGHDR and CDR2 SFDVKD. CDR3 sequence reads: CATSDSAGIGETQYF. CDR3 in DNA: TGTGCCACCAGTGATTCGGCCGGTATCGGAGAGACCCAGTACTTC.

This clonotype appeared a few times. The chain has TRBV7-2 and TRBJ1-1, with D hard to call. CDR1 is SGHTA and CDR2 is FQGNSA in the germline V gene. CDR3 length: 12 residues. Trimming took off 6 bases at V and 6 bases at J, with 11 bases between the two ends. CDR3 DNA sequence: TGTGCCAGCAGTCATCTGACCGCTGAAGCTTTCTTT. Protein: CASSHLTAEAFF.

Ten or more counts support this clonotype. This chain uses TRBV12-3 or TRBV12-4 with TRBJ2-7; D is undetermined. Trimming removed 0 bases from V and 5 bases from J, with 11 bases in between. The CDR3 runs to 14 residues. The CDR3 loop reads CASSLAAGFHEQYV. The CDR3 nucleotides read TGTGCCAGCAGTTTAGCCGCAGGATTCCACGAGCAGTACGTC.

With regard to this clonotype: This may be a read error: a much more frequent sequence differs by one nucleotide. The V and J genes are TRBV7-2 and TRBJ2-5; 13 bases fit TRBD2. The length of the CDR3 is 15 residues. With V trimmed by 5 bases and J by 9 bases, 9 bases remained unmatched. The germline gives CDR1 SGHTA, CDR2 FQGNSA. The CDR3 here is CASSTRTSGSEAQYF. The CDR3 DNA is TGTGCCAGCAGCACCCGGACTAGCGGGAGCGAGGCCCAGTACTTC.

The chain uses TRBV24-1 and TRBJ2-1; 8 bases fit TRBD1. J lost 4 bases, V lost 4 bases, and 11 bases had no gene match. Germline CDR1 reads KGHDR; CDR2 reads SFDVKD. The CDR3 has 17 amino acids. The CDR3 region is CATSDPNSGGAYNEQFF. The CDR3, as DNA: TGTGCCACCAGTGACCCGAACTCAGGGGGCGCATACAATGAGCAGTTCTTC.

There are a few counts of this clonotype. This rearrangement joins TRBV7-6 to TRBJ1-2; no clear D. Germline loops: CDR1 SGHVS, CDR2 FNYEAQ. This CDR3 is built from 19 residues. V lost 5 bases and J 0 bases, leaving 25 bases between the germline ends. The CDR3 coding sequence is TGTGCCAGCAGCGGGCGGCCGATTTCAATTTTTACCACTAACTATGGCTACACCTTC. Translating gives CASSGRPISIFTTNYGYTF.

This clonotype was seen more than once but under ten times. The chain joins TRBV10-2 to TRBJ2-7, with D unclear. The length of the CDR3 is 13 residues. The V end was cut by 4 bases, the J end by 3 bases, with 10 bases between. Germline CDR1 and CDR2: WSHSY and SAAADI. The CDR3 spells CASSGGLDYEQYV. In DNA, the CDR3 is TGCGCCAGCAGTGGCGGATTGGACTACGAGCAGTACGTC.

In its sample, this clonotype was seen a few times. The chain recombines TRBV29-1 with TRBJ2-7; D possibly corresponds to TRBD1 (6 bases). This CDR3 spans 16 amino acids. CDR1 SQVTM and CDR2 ANQGSEA come from the germline V gene. The V end lost 7 bases, the J end lost 6 bases, and 28 bases lay between the germline ends. The CDR3 here is CSASRGEAGVLSEQYF. Written as DNA, the CDR3 is TGCAGCGCCAGCCGGGGAGAAGCAGGGGTTCTAAGCGAGCAGTACTTC.

This clonotype was counted at least ten times. The V gene is TRBV6-1, the J gene TRBJ1-3; maybe TRBD1 (6 bases). The germline V gene encodes CDR1 MNHNS and CDR2 SASEGT. The CDR3 has 15 residues. V was cut by 5 bases and J by 2 bases, with 13 bases left in between. CDR3 bases: TGTGCCAGCAGTACCGGACAGAGCACTGGAAACACCATATATTTT. This gives the protein CASSTGQSTGNTIYF.

This clonotype was counted only a few times. The chain recombines TRBV5-4 with TRBJ2-7; TRBD1 matches at 7 bases. The CDR3 has 15 amino acids. After removal of 2 bases from V and 0 bases from J, the junction contained 5 bases not matched to a gene. Germline V gene sequence: CDR1 SGHNT, CDR2 YYREEE (reference sequence). CDR3: CASSFGTASSYEQYF. DNA of the CDR3: TGTGCCAGCAGCTTCGGGACAGCTAGCTCCTACGAGCAGTACTTC.

The chain uses TRBV19 and TRBJ2-1; 9 bases match TRBD2. The CDR3 contains 15 residues. The J segment lost 4 bases and the V segment lost 5 bases, leaving 6 bases of the junction unmatched. CDR1 and CDR2 from the germline V gene are LNHDA and SQIVND (reference sequence). CDR3 coding DNA: TGTGCCAGTAGTTCCCTAGCGGGACAATACAATGAGCAGTTCTTC. Translation: CASSSLAGQYNEQFF.

This clonotype was observed a few times. CDR3 loop: CATSDPGQGRYEQYF. In DNA, the CDR3 is TGTGCCACCAGTGACCCGGGACAGGGGAGGTACGAGCAGTACTTC. The chain joins TRBV24-1 to TRBJ2-7; TRBD1 matches at 10 bases. CDR1 is KGHDR and CDR2 is SFDVKD in the germline V gene. J was trimmed by 4 bases and V by 4 bases; bases with no gene match: 6. This CDR3 is built from 15 residues.

This chain joins TRBV12-3 or TRBV12-4 and TRBJ2-1; 8 nucleotides agree with TRBD2. The J segment lost 2 bases and the V segment lost 6 bases, leaving 9 bases of the junction unmatched. This CDR3 spans 16 amino acids. This CDR3 reads CASSPGGGTAYNEQFF. CDR3 nucleotides: TGTGCCAGCAGCCCCGGGGGGGGGACCGCCTACAATGAGCAGTTCTTC.

This rearrangement joins TRBV19 to TRBJ2-1; 9 bases fit TRBD2. Germline CDR1 is LNHDA and CDR2 is SQIVND (reference sequence). The CDR3 contains 16 residues. The junction had 11 bases not matched to a gene; V was cut back by 4 bases and J by 7 bases. Written as DNA, the CDR3 is TGTGCCAGTAGTAGACTAGCGGAAATAATGGGGAATGAGCAGTTCTTC. It is translated as CASSRLAEIMGNEQFF.

This chain uses TRBV6-5 with TRBJ1-6, with a weak D call TRBD1 (6 bases). This CDR3 region has 12 residues. Germline CDR1 and CDR2: MNHEY and SVGAGI. Deletions cut 8 bases from V and 8 bases from J, with 10 bases between. CDR3 loop: CASRDNYSPLHF. The CDR3, as DNA: TGTGCCAGCCGGGACAACTATTCACCCCTCCACTTT.

This clonotype occurred a few times. This rearrangement joins TRBV7-6 to TRBJ2-7; possible D gene TRBD2, 5 bases. V dropped 5 bases and J dropped 6 bases, with 20 bases sitting between them. The CDR3 is made up of 15 amino acids. The germline CDR1 and CDR2 sequences are SGHVS and FNYEAQ. This CDR3 reads CASSRGRDRVVEQYF. For the CDR3, the DNA is TGTGCCAGCAGCCGAGGACGGGATCGGGTTGTCGAGCAGTACTTC.

The chain couples TRBV7-9 to TRBJ2-7, with TRBD1 identical over 10 bases. The CDR3 covers 15 residues. The V gene end was trimmed by 6 bases and the J gene end by 5 bases; junction bases not matched to a gene: 10. The germline V gene encodes CDR1 SEHNR and CDR2 FQNEAQ (reference sequence). CDR3 sequence (DNA): TGTGCCAGCAGTTGGACAGGGGGGAGGTTCGACGAGCAGTACGTC. Amino acids: CASSWTGGRFDEQYV.

The rearrangement joins TRBV7-2 to TRBJ1-1, with a weak D call TRBD1 (6 bases). The germline CDR1 and CDR2 sequences are SGHTA and FQGNSA. The length of the CDR3 is 15 residues. The V gene lost 5 bases and the J gene lost 2 bases, with 15 bases spanning the gap. The CDR3 here is CASSGGPGINTEAFF. CDR3 nucleotides: TGTGCCAGCAGCGGGGGCCCGGGGATAAACACTGAAGCTTTCTTT.

V usage is TRBV24-1 and J usage is TRBJ1-4; D remains ambiguous. The CDR3 runs 12 residues. Deletions cut 4 bases from V and 8 bases from J, with 7 bases between. Germline lookup yields CDR1 KGHDR and CDR2 SFDVKD. The CDR3 loop is CATSDLREKLFF. In nucleotides, the CDR3 is TGTGCCACCAGTGACCTCCGGGAAAAACTGTTTTTT.

The sample holds many counts of this clonotype. This chain links TRBV19 with TRBJ2-1; tentatively, D is TRBD1 (6 bases). Trimming cost V 5 bases and J 8 bases, with 19 bases left between them. The CDR3 sequence is 15 residues long. The germline gives CDR1 LNHDA, CDR2 SQIVND (reference sequence). The CDR3 sequence is CASSDRRPGSDEQFF. DNA of the CDR3: TGTGCCAGTAGTGACAGGAGGCCGGGGAGCGATGAGCAGTTCTTC.

This clonotype occurred once. The chain is built from TRBV20-1 and TRBJ2-2; 8 nucleotides align to TRBD2. Germline lookup yields CDR1 DFQATT and CDR2 SNEGSKA (reference sequence). The trim removed 2 bases at V and 4 bases at J, leaving 3 bases unmatched. The CDR3 is 14 residues long. CDR3 loop: CSARPGLGTGELFF. CDR3 sequence (DNA): TGCAGTGCTAGACCGGGACTAGGCACCGGGGAGCTGTTTTTT.

This clonotype has at least ten counts. The V and J genes are TRBV7-2 and TRBJ2-1; tentatively, D is TRBD2 (5 bases). This CDR3 contains 13 residues. The germline CDR1 and CDR2 sequences are SGHTA and FQGNSA. Deletions cut 4 bases from V and 7 bases from J, with 11 bases between. The CDR3 loop reads CASSSRVGNEQFF. The DNA of the CDR3 is TGTGCCAGCAGCTCGAGGGTAGGGAATGAGCAGTTCTTC.

V gene TRBV4-1 combines with J gene TRBJ2-1; 10 bases agree with TRBD2. CDR3 length: 16 amino acids. CDR1 is MGHRA, CDR2 YSYEKL, per germline. With V trimmed by 4 bases and J by 9 bases, 12 bases remained unmatched. CDR3 DNA sequence: TGCGCCAGCAGCCCATTTTTGGGACTAGCGCAAGGTGAGCAGTTCTTC. This translates into CASSPFLGLAQGEQFF.

The J gene is TRBJ1-1, the V gene TRBV13; possible D gene TRBD1, 5 bases. Trimming left V 0 bases short and J 4 bases short, with 9 bases between. The CDR3 length is 14 residues. Germline-derived CDR1 and CDR2 are PRHDT and FYEKMQ (reference sequence). CDR3: CASSLGGPGTEAFF. The DNA for the CDR3 is TGTGCCAGCAGCTTAGGGGGGCCTGGCACTGAAGCTTTCTTT.

This clonotype was observed a few times. The chain uses TRBV11-2 and TRBJ2-7; no reliable D call. V shed 3 bases and J shed 2 bases, with 11 bases lying between them. This CDR3 region has 14 residues. The germline CDR1 and CDR2 sequences are SGHAT and FQNNGV. The CDR3 reads CASSFSGRTYEQYV. The CDR3 DNA is TGTGCCAGCAGCTTTTCAGGAAGGACCTACGAGCAGTACGTC.